Following are 3 T cell receptor beta chains from one sample sequenced in a study of T cell responses to AZD1222 COVID-19 vaccine (dated by TCRdb to the early 2020s). Receptor libraries were prepared by the immunoSEQ multiplex PCR assay. What TCRdb holds here is the immuneACCESS table cut down to in-frame rearrangements. Part of the clones is not present; checked against another copy, under half of the missing clones reflect an unresolved V gene, and the others are unexplained. The sample table lists 150,000 or so clones, 70% to 90% of them with a count of one. 4.5% to 6% of the sample comes from the top ten. In light of the paper, this sample's time point label describes: baseline before first vaccination. The sample was peripheral blood, taken on day 0 of AZD1222 vaccination. These receptors originate from an adult in good health.

The V call is TRBV24-1, the J call TRBJ2-1; D is uncertain. Trimming cost V 1 base and J 10 bases, with 4 bases left between them. The germline V gene has CDR1 KGHDR and CDR2 SFDVKD. CDR3 size: 11 residues. The CDR3 DNA reads TGTGCCACCAGTGATTTCCAAGAGCAGTTCTTC. Protein: CATSDFQEQFF.

This clone was picked up one time. V and J are TRBV6-5 and TRBJ2-7; 12 bases line up with TRBD2. The CDR3 length is 14 residues. Germline CDR1 and CDR2: MNHEY and SVGAGI. Unmatched junction bases numbered 5, after V lost 8 bases and J lost 3 bases. CDR3 nucleotides: TGTGCCAGCGGTCAACTAGCGGGAGGCTACGAGCAGTACTTC. Translation gives CASGQLAGGYEQYF.

Concerning this clone: The junction and the germline gene differ at one end; a read error may be behind it. The chain employs TRBV11-2 and TRBJ2-5; tentatively, D is TRBD1 (5 bases). This CDR3 comprises 14 residues. Germline CDR1 SGHAT, CDR2 FQNNGV. The CDR3 bases are TGTGCCAGCAGCGTAGATCCAGGGAAAGAGACCCAGTACTTC. Its translation is CASSVDPGKETQYF.